This section outlines one T cell receptor (beta chain) sequence together with its context. These data come from a study of blood T cells in healthy people across ages. Next came a second PCR, run for about 6 to 12 cycles, which used a sample-barcoded 5' primer along with a J-beta primer mix. Unique molecular identifiers of 12 random nucleotides labeled each cDNA. TCRdb reprocessed the 5' RACE reads with MiXCR, giving one entry per CDR3 protein. The sample gives 1,800,000 or so distinct CDR3 sequences, 30% to 40% of which show up once; under 30% is in the top ten. Germline CDR1 LGHDT, CDR2 YNNKEL (reference sequence). Deletions cut 5 bases from V and 3 bases from J, with 22 bases between. There are 18 residues in the CDR3.

The V and J genes are TRBV3-1 and TRBJ2-2; D is unclear. Sequenced: blood. This clonotype was obtained from a human donor in good health. The DNA of the CDR3 is TGTGCCAGCAGCTCCGGGTCTAACCCACTTGATTACACCGGGGAGCTGTTTTTT. Translating it yields CASSSGSNPLDYTGELFF.